These T cell receptor beta chains were read from a single sample in a study of T cells in narcolepsy. Clones were read by immunoSEQ multiplex PCR, and TCRdb kept only the in-frame ones, dropping some. This table holds 25,000 to 35,000 clones, roughly 77% found once. Specimen: CD45RA- memory CD4+ T cells from PBMCs. Receptor source: a human donor with narcolepsy. Both conserved end residues are part of each CDR3. The D gene is left open where the match is weak. The size of a clone is reported for some rows only, either as once, few or many, or as a class for expanded clones.

CASSSTYEQYF	TGTGCCAGCAGTTCCACCTACGAGCAGTACTTC	TRBV27	TRBJ2-7	-	few
CASSLAVGVSDEKLFF	TGCGCCAGCAGTTTGGCCGTAGGGGTATCTGATGAAAAACTGTTTTTT	TRBV5-1	TRBJ1-4	-	-
CASSRSGVSGNTIYF	TGTGCCAGCTCACGGTCGGGGGTATCTGGAAACACCATATATTTT	TRBV6-1	TRBJ1-3	-	-
CASSQGHVSNQPQHF	TGCGCCAGCAGCCAAGGTCACGTTAGCAATCAGCCCCAGCATTTT	TRBV4-3	TRBJ1-5	-	-
CAIMGAGEYEQYF	TGTGCCATCATGGGGGCGGGAGAGTACGAGCAGTACTTC	TRBV10-3	TRBJ2-7	-	few
CASSKGGQLRTYEQYF	TGTGCCAGCAGCAAAGGGGGACAGTTACGGACCTACGAGCAGTACTTC	TRBV21-1	TRBJ2-7	-	-
CASSPDSFYQPQHF	TGTGCCAGCAGTCCGGACAGTTTTTATCAGCCCCAGCATTTT	TRBV28	TRBJ1-5	-	-
CASTLGEGRETQYF	TGCGCCAGCACTCTAGGGGAGGGGAGAGAGACCCAGTACTTC	TRBV5-1	TRBJ2-5	TRBD2	-
CASSLTHRGRAEAFF	TGTGCCAGCAGCCTAACCCACAGGGGTCGTGCTGAAGCTTTCTTT	TRBV28	TRBJ1-1	TRBD1	-
CASSLNGQGAGANVLTF	TGTGCCAGCAGCTTAAATGGTCAGGGGGCTGGGGCCAACGTCCTGACTTTC	TRBV7-3	TRBJ2-6	TRBD1	-
CASSSIGGRETQYF	TGTGCCAGCAGCTCGATTGGCGGGAGAGAGACCCAGTACTTC	TRBV7-2	TRBJ2-5	TRBD2	-
CASSFRTSEVRDTQYF	TGCGCCAGCAGCTTCAGGACGTCCGAAGTGCGGGATACGCAGTATTTT	TRBV5-1	TRBJ2-3	-	-
CASSHFTGRIHGYTF	TGTGCCAGCAGCCATTTCACGGGCAGGATCCATGGCTACACCTTC	TRBV5-6	TRBJ1-2	-	-
CAGSLDRGPQGEAFF	TGTGCCGGCAGCTTAGATCGGGGCCCACAGGGGGAAGCTTTCTTT	TRBV7-2	TRBJ1-1	TRBD1	once
CASRPDRTHEQYF	TGTGCCAGCAGACCGGACAGGACCCACGAGCAGTACTTC	TRBV6-6	TRBJ2-7	TRBD1	-
CASSGTLSSYNEQFF	TGTGCCAGCAGCGGGACTCTGAGCTCCTACAATGAGCAGTTCTTC	TRBV11-2	TRBJ2-1	-	-
CASRIQGSATGELFF	TGTGCCAGCAGAATACAGGGTTCGGCCACCGGGGAGCTGTTTTTT	TRBV27	TRBJ2-2	-	-
CASSRQVTEKLFF	TGTGCCAGTAGTCGGCAGGTAACTGAAAAACTGTTTTTT	TRBV19	TRBJ1-4	-	few
CASQVPNPDTQYF	TGTGCCAGCCAAGTTCCAAACCCAGATACGCAGTATTTT	TRBV6-1	TRBJ2-3	-	-
CAWSPVKSPLHF	TGTGCCTGGAGCCCGGTAAAATCACCCCTCCACTTT	TRBV30	TRBJ1-6	-	few
CASSINGLDQPQHF	TGTGCCAGTAGTATAAATGGGTTGGATCAGCCCCAGCATTTT	TRBV19	TRBJ1-5	-	-
CASSLEGSRGDAFF	TGTGCCAGCAGCTTAGAGGGGTCGAGAGGGGACGCTTTCTTT	TRBV7-2	TRBJ1-1	-	-
CASSVGRGLDNEQFF	TGTGCCAGCAGCGTAGGCAGGGGGCTGGACAATGAGCAGTTCTTC	TRBV9	TRBJ2-1	TRBD1	-
CASSPSGDYGYTF	TGCGCCAGCAGCCCCTCCGGGGACTATGGCTACACCTTC	TRBV5-1	TRBJ1-2	-	once
CASREFVEQYF	TGTGCCAGCAGGGAGTTTGTAGAGCAGTACTTC	TRBV11-2	TRBJ2-7	-	-
CASSQPSQGAGTEAFF	TGCGCCAGCAGCCAACCCTCACAGGGGGCCGGCACTGAAGCTTTCTTT	TRBV4-1	TRBJ1-1	TRBD1	-
CASSPDAAGAADTQYF	TGCGCCAGCAGCCCTGATGCAGCGGGGGCCGCAGATACGCAGTATTTT	TRBV5-1	TRBJ2-3	TRBD2	few
CASSLITSGSYEQYF	TGTGCCAGCAGCTTAATAACTAGCGGGAGCTACGAGCAGTACTTC	TRBV11-3	TRBJ2-7	TRBD2	-
CASSPTGGGYTF	TGTGCCAGCAGTCCTACCGGGGGTGGCTACACCTTC	TRBV6-5	TRBJ1-2	-	-
CASSRASVNEQFF	TGTGCCAGCAGCCGGGCTTCCGTCAATGAGCAGTTCTTC	TRBV6-5	TRBJ2-1	-	-
CASSSSTSGRGDTQYF	TGTGCCAGCAGCTCATCTACTAGCGGGAGAGGGGATACGCAGTATTTT	TRBV5-6	TRBJ2-3	TRBD2	-
CASSLSPEKLFF	TGCGCCAGCAGCTTGTCTCCGGAAAAACTGTTTTTT	TRBV5-1	TRBJ1-4	-	few
CASSPVPITGSPGDTQYF	TGTGCCAGCAGTCCAGTACCAATTACCGGGTCCCCTGGGGATACGCAGTATTTT	TRBV5-5	TRBJ2-3	-	-
CASSPQGYTDTQYF	TGCGCCAGCAGCCCCCAGGGGTACACAGATACGCAGTATTTT	TRBV5-1	TRBJ2-3	-	-
CSVDGQGGTEAFF	TGCAGCGTTGACGGGCAGGGAGGGACTGAAGCTTTCTTT	TRBV29-1	TRBJ1-1	-	once
CAGCKRRNTEAFF	TGTGCCGGATGCAAACGGAGGAACACTGAAGCTTTCTTT	TRBV30	TRBJ1-1	-	-
CASEGPLTDTQYF	TGTGCCAGCGAGGGCCCCCTCACAGATACGCAGTATTTT	TRBV18	TRBJ2-3	-	-
CASSQESGGASYGYTF	TGTGCCAGCAGCCAAGAGAGTGGGGGGGCAAGCTATGGCTACACCTTC	TRBV4-2	TRBJ1-2	-	-
CSAKENQPQHF	TGCAGTGCTAAGGAGAATCAGCCCCAGCATTTT	TRBV20-1	TRBJ1-5	-	-
CATSRGSLMNTEAFF	TGTGCCACCAGCAGAGGGTCGCTGATGAACACTGAAGCTTTCTTT	TRBV15	TRBJ1-1	-	-
CASSLAAVTEAFF	TGCGCCAGCAGCTTGGCTGCGGTCACTGAAGCTTTCTTT	TRBV5-1	TRBJ1-1	-	-
CASSSLAGGPISYNEQFF	TGTGCCAGCAGCTCACTAGCGGGAGGGCCGATCTCCTACAATGAGCAGTTCTTC	TRBV14	TRBJ2-1	TRBD2	once
CAWRPEDWNEKLFF	TGTGCCTGGAGGCCTGAGGATTGGAATGAAAAACTGTTTTTT	TRBV30	TRBJ1-4	-	-
CASTPTGIISYEQYF	TGTGCCAGCACGCCTACCGGGATAATCTCCTACGAGCAGTACTTC	TRBV7-2	TRBJ2-7	-	-
CASSSSWTSGYEQYF	TGTGCCAGCAGCTCCTCTTGGACTAGCGGCTACGAGCAGTACTTC	TRBV11-2	TRBJ2-7	TRBD2	-
CASSPDRAGNTIYF	TGTGCCAGCTCACCAGACAGGGCTGGAAACACCATATATTTT	TRBV18	TRBJ1-3	TRBD1	-
CASSQDFNTGELFF	TGCGCCAGCAGCCAAGACTTTAACACCGGGGAGCTGTTTTTT	TRBV4-3	TRBJ2-2	-	-
CASSLDSGGADTQYF	TGCGCCAGCAGCTTGGACAGCGGCGGGGCAGATACGCAGTATTTT	TRBV5-1	TRBJ2-3	-	-